This T cell receptor beta chain is drawn from a study of CD8 T cells in Susac syndrome. TCR beta sequencing covered blood CD8+ and CD4+ T cells. Negative isolation was used for CD8+ and CD4+ T cells and FACS enrichment for TEMRA cells. The CDR3 length is 15 residues. The germline gives CDR1 LNHDA, CDR2 SQIVND (reference sequence). J gave up 4 bases and V 8 bases, and 10 bases lay outside the gene matches. Random hexamers served to reverse transcribe roughly 0.45 to 1 ug RNA. Amplification of TCR beta CDR3 used immunoSEQ multiplex PCR across 54 Vbeta and 13 Jbeta. Each CDR3 protein is one row after TCRdb ran MiXCR on the immunoSEQ multiplex PCR reads. The sample lists 200,000 to 250,000 distinct CDR3 sequences, about 94% seen once, with about 0.15% in the top ten.

The sample consisted of CD4+ T cells from PBMCs. The sequence derives from a human donor with Susac syndrome. The chain uses TRBV19 and TRBJ2-3, with TRBD1 identical over 9 bases. Written as DNA, the CDR3 is TGTGCCAGTCGAGATCGGACAGGGGACGCAGATACGCAGTATTTT. This gives the protein CASRDRTGDADTQYF.